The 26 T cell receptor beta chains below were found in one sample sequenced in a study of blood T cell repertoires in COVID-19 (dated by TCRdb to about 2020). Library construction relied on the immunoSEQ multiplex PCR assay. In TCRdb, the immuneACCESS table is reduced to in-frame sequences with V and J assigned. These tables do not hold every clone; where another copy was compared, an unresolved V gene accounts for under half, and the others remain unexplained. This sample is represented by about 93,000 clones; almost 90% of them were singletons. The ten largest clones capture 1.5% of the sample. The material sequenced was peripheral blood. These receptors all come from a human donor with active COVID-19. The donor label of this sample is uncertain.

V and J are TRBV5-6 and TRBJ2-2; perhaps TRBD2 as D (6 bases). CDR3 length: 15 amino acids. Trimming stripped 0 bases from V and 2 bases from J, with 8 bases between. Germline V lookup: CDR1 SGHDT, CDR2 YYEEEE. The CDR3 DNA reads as TGTGCCAGCAGCTTGGGGACTACAAACACCGGGGAGCTGTTTTTT. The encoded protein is CASSLGTTNTGELFF.

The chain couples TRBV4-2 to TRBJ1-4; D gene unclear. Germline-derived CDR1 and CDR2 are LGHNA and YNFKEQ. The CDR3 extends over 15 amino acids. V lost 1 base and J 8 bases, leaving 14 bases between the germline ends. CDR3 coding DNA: TGTGCCAGCAGCCAAGGAGGGCTTGTGGACGAAAAACTGTTTTTT. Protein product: CASSQGGLVDEKLFF.

Here the CDR3 reads CASSLTGGNQPQHF. DNA for the CDR3: TGTGCCAGCAGTTTGACAGGGGGCAATCAGCCCCAGCATTTT. V is TRBV6-5 and J is TRBJ1-5, with 8 bases aligning to TRBD1. After removal of 4 bases from V and 2 bases from J, the junction contained 1 base not matched to a gene. Germline V gives CDR1 MNHEY, CDR2 SVGAGI. This CDR3 region has 14 residues.

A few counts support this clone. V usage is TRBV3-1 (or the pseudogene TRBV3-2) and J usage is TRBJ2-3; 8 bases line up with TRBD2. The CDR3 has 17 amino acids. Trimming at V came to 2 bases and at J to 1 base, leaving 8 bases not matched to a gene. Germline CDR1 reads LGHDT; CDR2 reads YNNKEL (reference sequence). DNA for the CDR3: TGTGCCAGCAGCCAACGTTTTCGGCGGGGGGGCACAGATACGCAGTATTTT. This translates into CASSQRFRRGGTDTQYF.

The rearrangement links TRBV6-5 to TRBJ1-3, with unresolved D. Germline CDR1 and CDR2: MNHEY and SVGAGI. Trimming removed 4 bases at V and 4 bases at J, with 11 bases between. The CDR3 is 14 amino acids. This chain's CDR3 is CASSSRGVGNTIYF. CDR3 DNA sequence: TGTGCCAGCAGTTCCCGCGGGGTGGGAAACACCATATATTTT.

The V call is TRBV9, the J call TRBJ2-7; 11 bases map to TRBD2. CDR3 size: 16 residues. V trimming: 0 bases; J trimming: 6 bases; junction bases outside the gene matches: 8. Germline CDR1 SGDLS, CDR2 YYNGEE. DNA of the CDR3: TGTGCCAGCAGCGTAGGCCGACTAGCGGGGTTAGGCGAGCAGTACTTC. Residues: CASSVGRLAGLGEQYF.

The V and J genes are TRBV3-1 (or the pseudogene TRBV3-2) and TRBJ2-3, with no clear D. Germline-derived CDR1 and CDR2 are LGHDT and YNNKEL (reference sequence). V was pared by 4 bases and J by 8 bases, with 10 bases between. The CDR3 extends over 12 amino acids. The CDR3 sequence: CASSPNPSTQYF. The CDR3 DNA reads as TGTGCCAGCAGCCCCAACCCCAGTACGCAGTATTTT.

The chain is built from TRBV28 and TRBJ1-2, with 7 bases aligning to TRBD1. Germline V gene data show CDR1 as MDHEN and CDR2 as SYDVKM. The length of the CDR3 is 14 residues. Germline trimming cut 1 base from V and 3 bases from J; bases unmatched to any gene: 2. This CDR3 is CASSLLGQYYGYTF. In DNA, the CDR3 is TGTGCCAGCAGTTTATTGGGACAGTACTATGGCTACACCTTC.

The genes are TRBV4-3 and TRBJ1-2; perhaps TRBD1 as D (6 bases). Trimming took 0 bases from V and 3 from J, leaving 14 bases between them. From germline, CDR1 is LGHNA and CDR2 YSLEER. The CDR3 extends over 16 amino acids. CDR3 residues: CASSQDRGGGYYGYTF. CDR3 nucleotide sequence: TGCGCCAGCAGCCAAGATAGGGGGGGCGGATACTATGGCTACACCTTC.

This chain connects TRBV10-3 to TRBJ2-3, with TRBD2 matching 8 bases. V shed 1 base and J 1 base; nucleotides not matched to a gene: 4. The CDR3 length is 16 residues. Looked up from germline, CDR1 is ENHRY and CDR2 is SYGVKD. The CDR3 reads CAISEWTAGGTDTQYF. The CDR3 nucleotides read TGTGCCATCAGTGAGTGGACAGCGGGGGGCACAGATACGCAGTATTTT.

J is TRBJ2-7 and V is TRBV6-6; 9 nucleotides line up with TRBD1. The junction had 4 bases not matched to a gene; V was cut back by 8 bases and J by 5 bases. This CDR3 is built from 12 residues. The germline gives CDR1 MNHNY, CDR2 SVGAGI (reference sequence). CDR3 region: CASRGQGDEQYF. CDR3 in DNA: TGTGCCAGCCGGGGACAGGGAGACGAGCAGTACTTC.

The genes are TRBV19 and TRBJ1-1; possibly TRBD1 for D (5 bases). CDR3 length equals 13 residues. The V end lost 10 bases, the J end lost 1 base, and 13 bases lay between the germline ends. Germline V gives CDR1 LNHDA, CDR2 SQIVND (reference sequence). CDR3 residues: CATSQGQNTEAFF. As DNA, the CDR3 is TGTGCCACCTCGCAGGGCCAGAACACTGAAGCTTTCTTT.

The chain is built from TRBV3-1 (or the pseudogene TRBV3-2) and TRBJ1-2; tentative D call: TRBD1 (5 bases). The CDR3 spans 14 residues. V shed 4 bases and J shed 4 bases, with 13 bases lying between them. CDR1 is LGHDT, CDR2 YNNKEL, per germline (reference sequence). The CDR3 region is CASSPRTSIYGYTF. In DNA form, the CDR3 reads TGTGCCAGCAGCCCTCGGACATCGATCTATGGCTACACCTTC.

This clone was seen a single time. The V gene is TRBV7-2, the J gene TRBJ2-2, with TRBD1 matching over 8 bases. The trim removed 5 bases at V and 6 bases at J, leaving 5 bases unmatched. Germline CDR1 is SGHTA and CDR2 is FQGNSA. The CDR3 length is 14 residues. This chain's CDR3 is CASSPDRGSGELFF. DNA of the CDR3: TGTGCCAGCAGCCCCGACAGGGGTTCCGGGGAGCTGTTTTTT. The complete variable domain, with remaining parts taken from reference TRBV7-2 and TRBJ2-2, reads GAGVSQSPSNKVTEKGKDVELRCDPISGHTALYWYRQSLGQGLEFLIYFQGNSAPDKSGLPSDRFSAERTGGSVSTLTIQRTQQEDSAVYLCASSPDRGSGELFFGEGSRLTVL.

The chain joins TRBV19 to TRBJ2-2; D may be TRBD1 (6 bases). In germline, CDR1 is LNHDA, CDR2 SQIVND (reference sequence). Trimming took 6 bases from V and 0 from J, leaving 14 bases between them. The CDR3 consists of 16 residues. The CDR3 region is CASSRSTGPNTGELFF. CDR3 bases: TGTGCCAGTAGCCGTTCGACAGGACCGAACACCGGGGAGCTGTTTTTT.

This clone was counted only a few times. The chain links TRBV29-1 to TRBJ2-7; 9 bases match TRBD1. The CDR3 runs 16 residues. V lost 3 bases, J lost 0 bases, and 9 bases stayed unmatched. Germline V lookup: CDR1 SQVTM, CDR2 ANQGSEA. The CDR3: CSVEGPGTGTSYEQYF. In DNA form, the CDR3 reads TGCAGCGTTGAGGGTCCCGGGACAGGGACCTCCTACGAGCAGTACTTC.

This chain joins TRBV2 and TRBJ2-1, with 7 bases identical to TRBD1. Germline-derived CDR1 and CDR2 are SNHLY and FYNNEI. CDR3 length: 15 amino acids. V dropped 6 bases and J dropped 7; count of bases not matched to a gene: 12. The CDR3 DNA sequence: TGTGCCAGCAGAGCAGACAGGGCCCCTACGAATGAGCAGTTCTTC. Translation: CASRADRAPTNEQFF.

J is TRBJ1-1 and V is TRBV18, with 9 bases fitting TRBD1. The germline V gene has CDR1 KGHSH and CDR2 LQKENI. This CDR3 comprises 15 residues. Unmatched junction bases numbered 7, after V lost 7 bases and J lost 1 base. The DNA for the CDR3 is TGTGCCAGCTTACCGGGACAGGGTCAGAACACTGAAGCTTTCTTT. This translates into CASLPGQGQNTEAFF. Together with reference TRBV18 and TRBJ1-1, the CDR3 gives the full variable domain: NAGVMQNPRHLVRRRGQEARLRCSPMKGHSHVYWYRQLPEEGLKFMVYLQKENIIDESGMPKERFSAEFPKEGPSILRIQQVVRGDSAAYFCASLPGQGQNTEAFFGQGTRLTVV.

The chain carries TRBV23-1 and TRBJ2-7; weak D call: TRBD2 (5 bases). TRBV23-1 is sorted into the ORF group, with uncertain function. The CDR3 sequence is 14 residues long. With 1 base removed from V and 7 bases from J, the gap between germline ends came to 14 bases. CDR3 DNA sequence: TGCGCCAGCAGTCAATGGAGGAAGCGTCTAGAGCAGTACTTC. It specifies CASSQWRKRLEQYF.

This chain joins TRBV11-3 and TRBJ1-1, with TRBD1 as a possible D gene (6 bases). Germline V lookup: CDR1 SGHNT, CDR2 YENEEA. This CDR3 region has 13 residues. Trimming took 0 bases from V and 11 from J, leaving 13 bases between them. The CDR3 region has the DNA TGTGCCAGCAGCTTAGAAGGACAGACAGAGGCTTTCTTT. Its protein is CASSLEGQTEAFF.

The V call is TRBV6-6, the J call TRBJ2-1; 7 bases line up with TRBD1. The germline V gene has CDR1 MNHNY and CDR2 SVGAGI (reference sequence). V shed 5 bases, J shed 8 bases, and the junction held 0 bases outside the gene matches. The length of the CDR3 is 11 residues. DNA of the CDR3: TGTGCCAGCAGTACAGGGGATGAGCAGTTCTTC. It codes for CASSTGDEQFF.

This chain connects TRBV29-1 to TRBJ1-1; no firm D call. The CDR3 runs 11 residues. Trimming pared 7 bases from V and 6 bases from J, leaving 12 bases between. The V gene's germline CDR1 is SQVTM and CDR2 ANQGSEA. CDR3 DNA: TGCAGCGCTACAGACAACGCTGAAGCTTTCTTT. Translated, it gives CSATDNAEAFF.

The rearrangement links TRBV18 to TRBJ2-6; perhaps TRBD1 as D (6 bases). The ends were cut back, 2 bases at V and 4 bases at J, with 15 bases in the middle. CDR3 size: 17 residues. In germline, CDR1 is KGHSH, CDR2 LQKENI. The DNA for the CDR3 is TGTGCCAGCTCACCAAGGGGGTCGTCTACCGGGGCCAACGTCCTGACTTTC. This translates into CASSPRGSSTGANVLTF.

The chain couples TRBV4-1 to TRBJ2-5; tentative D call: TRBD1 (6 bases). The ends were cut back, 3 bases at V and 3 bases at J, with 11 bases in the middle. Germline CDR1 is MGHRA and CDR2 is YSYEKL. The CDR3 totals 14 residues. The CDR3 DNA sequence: TGCGCCAGCAGCCAGACAGGCACAAAAGAGACCCAGTACTTC. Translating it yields CASSQTGTKETQYF.

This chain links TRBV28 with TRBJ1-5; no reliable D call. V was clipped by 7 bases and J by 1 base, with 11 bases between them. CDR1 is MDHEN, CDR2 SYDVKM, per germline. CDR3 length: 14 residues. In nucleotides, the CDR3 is TGTGCCAGCACCGAGACTGGGAGCAATCAGCCCCAGCATTTT. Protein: CASTETGSNQPQHF.

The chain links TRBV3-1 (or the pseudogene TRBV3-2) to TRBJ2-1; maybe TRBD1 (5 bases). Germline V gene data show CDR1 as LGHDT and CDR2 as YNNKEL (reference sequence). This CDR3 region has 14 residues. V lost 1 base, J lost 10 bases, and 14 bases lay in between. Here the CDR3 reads CASSQGIQGSEQFF. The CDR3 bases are TGTGCCAGCAGCCAAGGCATTCAGGGAAGCGAGCAGTTCTTC.